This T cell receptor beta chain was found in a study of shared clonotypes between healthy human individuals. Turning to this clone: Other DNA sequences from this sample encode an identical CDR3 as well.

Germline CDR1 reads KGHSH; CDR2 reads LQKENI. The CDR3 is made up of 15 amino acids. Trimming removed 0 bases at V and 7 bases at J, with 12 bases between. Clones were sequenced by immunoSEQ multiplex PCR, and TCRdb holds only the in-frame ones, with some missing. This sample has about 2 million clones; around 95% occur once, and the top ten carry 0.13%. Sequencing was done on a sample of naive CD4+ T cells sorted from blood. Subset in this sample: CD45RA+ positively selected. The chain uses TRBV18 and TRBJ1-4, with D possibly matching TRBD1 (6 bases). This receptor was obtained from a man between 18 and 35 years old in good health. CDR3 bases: TGTGCCAGCTCACCACCTGGTCGAGGGGGTGAAAAACTGTTTTTT. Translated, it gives CASSPPGRGGEKLFF.